What follows is one T cell receptor beta chain and its context. These data come from a study of cytotoxic CD8 clonotypes in ibrutinib-treated CLL. The CDR3 is 16 residues long. V lost 2 bases and J 1 base, leaving 9 bases between the germline ends. Germline assignment: CDR1 SNHLY and CDR2 FYNNEI. The method was immunoSEQ multiplex PCR; TCRdb's version includes in-frame clones alone and lacks a portion of them. The table has approximately 45,000 clones, over 50% seen once. The sequence was collected from a human donor with chronic lymphocytic leukemia. This material consisted of PBMCs, taken after 24 months of ibrutinib treatment. This chain links TRBV2 with TRBJ2-6; TRBD2 might be the D (6 bases). In DNA, the CDR3 is TGTGCCAGCAGTGAACCGGGAGCTTCTGGGGCCAACGTCCTGACTTTC. This gives the protein CASSEPGASGANVLTF.